The clone carrying this T cell receptor (beta chain) has more than one count but fewer than ten. CDR3 length: 13 amino acids. V was pared by 3 bases and J by 12 bases, with 17 bases between. Germline V gene data show CDR1 as LNHDA and CDR2 as SQIVND (reference sequence). These data come from a study of blood T cell repertoires in COVID-19. The assay was immunoSEQ multiplex PCR, and TCRdb's table has in-frame clones only and misses some. The sample consists of under 350,000 clones, approximately 89% of them appearing once. The clonotype was recovered from a woman aged 55-69 years who had recovered from COVID-19. The genes are TRBV19 and TRBJ1-2; possibly TRBD1 for D (5 bases). Sequencing was performed on PBMCs or T cells enriched from blood (not recorded which). The DNA of the CDR3 is TGTGCCAGTAGTATGGCGCAGGGTAAGAGCAACACCTTC. It yields the protein CASSMAQGKSNTF.